Sequencing of this T cell receptor beta chain was carried out in a study of cytomegalovirus exposure and HLA in healthy donors. Worth noting for this clone: No antigen is known for it.

Germline V gene lookup returns CDR1 MNHEY and CDR2 SMNVEV (reference sequence). After removal of 0 bases from V and 9 bases from J, the junction contained 8 bases not matched to a gene. This CDR3 contains 18 residues. A multiplex PCR was run with 60 Vbeta primers and 13 Jbeta primers. Measured with immunoSEQ multiplex PCR; TCRdb has only the in-frame clones, and not every one. Found here are approximately 170,000 clones, 80% to 90% of them singletons; the top ten hold roughly 0.69%. Overall study results and limits: CMV antigen specificity was confirmed in vitro for a few CMV-associated chains. Earlier analysis looked at TCR beta V segments, and most were productive about 90% or about 30% of the time.

The sequencing input was PBMCs. The J gene is TRBJ2-1, the V gene TRBV27; TRBD2 matches at 16 bases. This TCR derives from a woman under 30 in good health and CMV-seronegative. CDR3: CASSLSPSGLAGGSEQFF. For the CDR3, the DNA is TGTGCCAGCAGTTTATCACCCTCGGGACTAGCGGGAGGGTCTGAGCAGTTCTTC.